The T cell receptor (beta chain) under discussion was sequenced for a study of tumor-infiltrating lymphocytes in localized non-small cell lung cancer (dated by TCRdb to the early 2020s). In terms of the full investigation: Several histologies were represented in the cohort, which also included both smokers and never-smokers as well as patients whose samples were collected after neoadjuvant chemotherapy. Alongside flow cytometry, multiplex immunofluorescence, RNA-seq, exome sequencing and proteomics, TCR sequencing was applied to the same patients as one of several integrated assays. Resected tumor tissue and uninvolved lung tissue described as non-adjacent to the tumor were contributed by each patient, with both tissues obtained from the same patient. The overall ICON cohort comprised fewer than 170 surgical patients with localized non-small cell lung cancer whose tumors were resected. For roughly 56 patients, immunoSEQ T-cell fraction was compared between paired tumor and uninvolved lung. What the research found in general, with its limitations: No association of tumor T-cell fraction from TCR sequencing with recurrence-free survival was found (p = 0.61). Higher T cell infiltration in tumors than in uninvolved lung tissue was supported by TCRbeta sequencing, consistent with immunofluorescence CD3 counts. Different pieces of the same tissue were used for different assays, so technical variation could not be separated from intratumor heterogeneity. Assay coverage varied across patients depending on available tissue quantity, so only a subset of the cohort had TCR sequencing. No difference in TCR-derived T-cell fraction was observed between the flow cytometry-defined immunotypes IM1 (good prognosis) and IM2 (poor prognosis).

Patient enrollment in ICON started in 2016, and the final patient was enrolled in the second half of 2018. From a subcohort of 76 patients, fresh tumor and matched uninvolved tissue were collected for in-depth immune analyses, including TCR sequencing. DNA for TCR sequencing was isolated from bulk tissue, and no cell sorting was done. The T-cell fraction in tumor and uninvolved lung tissue was obtained from TCR sequencing using the immunoSEQ assay. Per the original workflow: To analyze survival, patients were divided into a high T-cell fraction group (upper tertile) and a low T-cell fraction group (lower two tertiles), and the two groups were compared using a log-rank test. A signed-rank test was used to test paired tumor versus uninvolved lung differences in T-cell fraction. TCRdb stores this immuneACCESS table with in-frame sequences only. Part of the clones is absent; in the studies checked, under half of the shortfall reflects unresolved V genes, and no reason is known for the rest. That table supplies the V and J calls and clone size; D and trimming were determined from the DNA. The sample yields 21,000 or so clones; 80% were counted once. More than 3% of the sample is in the top ten clones.

CDR1 and CDR2, per the germline V gene, are KGHSH and LQKENI. From the cysteine up to the phenylalanine, the CDR3 has a length of 14 residues. Only the CDR3 DNA stays, 42 bases, in frame from base 1. Trimming at the junction amounts to 2 bases on V and 4 bases on J, and the germline ends lie 8 bases apart. To note about this clone: Which antigen it targets is not known. Within one base of it there is no much larger clone, and no base qualities were kept.

This sequence was found in a human donor with non-small cell lung cancer. The chain couples TRBV18 to TRBJ1-4; the D segment cannot be called with confidence. Material: lung tumor tissue. The DNA reads as follows: TGTGCCAGCTCACCATCCGGGATTAATGAAAAACTGTTTTTT. Translation gives CASSPSGINEKLFF.